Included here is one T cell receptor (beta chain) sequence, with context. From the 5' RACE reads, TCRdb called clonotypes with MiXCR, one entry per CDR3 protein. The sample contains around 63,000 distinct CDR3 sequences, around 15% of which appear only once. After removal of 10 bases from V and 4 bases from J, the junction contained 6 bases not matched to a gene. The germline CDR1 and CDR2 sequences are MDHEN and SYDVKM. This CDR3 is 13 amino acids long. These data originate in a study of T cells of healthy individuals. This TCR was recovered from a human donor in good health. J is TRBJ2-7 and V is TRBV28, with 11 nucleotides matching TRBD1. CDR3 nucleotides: TGTGCCACCTCCGGGACAGGGGGGTACGAGCAGTACTTC. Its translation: CATSGTGGYEQYF.